The present TCR beta chain was sequenced within a study of control samples from healthy donors and cancer patients. The CDR3 totals 13 residues. Germline values: CDR1 SGHTS, CDR2 YDEGEE. The ends were cut back, 0 bases at V and 4 bases at J, with 7 bases in the middle. Some clones are missing from TCRdb's copy, which holds only in-frame ones; the method was immunoSEQ multiplex PCR. The sample comprises about 120,000 clones, over 90% of which are singletons, and around 2.5% rests with the top ten. The source is a man aged 30 to 45 in good health. The chain is built from TRBV5-8 and TRBJ1-1, with D possibly being TRBD1 (5 bases). The sample was blood. The CDR3 DNA sequence: TGTGCCAGCAGCTTGGGCAGGGCCACTGAAGCTTTCTTT. Encoded protein: CASSLGRATEAFF. The whole variable domain, remainder taken from reference TRBV5-8 and TRBJ1-1, is EAGVTQSPTHLIKTRGQQATLRCSPISGHTSVYWYQQALGLGLQFLLWYDEGEERNRGNFPPRFSGRQFPNYSSELNVNALELEDSALYLCASSLGRATEAFFGQGTRLTVV.